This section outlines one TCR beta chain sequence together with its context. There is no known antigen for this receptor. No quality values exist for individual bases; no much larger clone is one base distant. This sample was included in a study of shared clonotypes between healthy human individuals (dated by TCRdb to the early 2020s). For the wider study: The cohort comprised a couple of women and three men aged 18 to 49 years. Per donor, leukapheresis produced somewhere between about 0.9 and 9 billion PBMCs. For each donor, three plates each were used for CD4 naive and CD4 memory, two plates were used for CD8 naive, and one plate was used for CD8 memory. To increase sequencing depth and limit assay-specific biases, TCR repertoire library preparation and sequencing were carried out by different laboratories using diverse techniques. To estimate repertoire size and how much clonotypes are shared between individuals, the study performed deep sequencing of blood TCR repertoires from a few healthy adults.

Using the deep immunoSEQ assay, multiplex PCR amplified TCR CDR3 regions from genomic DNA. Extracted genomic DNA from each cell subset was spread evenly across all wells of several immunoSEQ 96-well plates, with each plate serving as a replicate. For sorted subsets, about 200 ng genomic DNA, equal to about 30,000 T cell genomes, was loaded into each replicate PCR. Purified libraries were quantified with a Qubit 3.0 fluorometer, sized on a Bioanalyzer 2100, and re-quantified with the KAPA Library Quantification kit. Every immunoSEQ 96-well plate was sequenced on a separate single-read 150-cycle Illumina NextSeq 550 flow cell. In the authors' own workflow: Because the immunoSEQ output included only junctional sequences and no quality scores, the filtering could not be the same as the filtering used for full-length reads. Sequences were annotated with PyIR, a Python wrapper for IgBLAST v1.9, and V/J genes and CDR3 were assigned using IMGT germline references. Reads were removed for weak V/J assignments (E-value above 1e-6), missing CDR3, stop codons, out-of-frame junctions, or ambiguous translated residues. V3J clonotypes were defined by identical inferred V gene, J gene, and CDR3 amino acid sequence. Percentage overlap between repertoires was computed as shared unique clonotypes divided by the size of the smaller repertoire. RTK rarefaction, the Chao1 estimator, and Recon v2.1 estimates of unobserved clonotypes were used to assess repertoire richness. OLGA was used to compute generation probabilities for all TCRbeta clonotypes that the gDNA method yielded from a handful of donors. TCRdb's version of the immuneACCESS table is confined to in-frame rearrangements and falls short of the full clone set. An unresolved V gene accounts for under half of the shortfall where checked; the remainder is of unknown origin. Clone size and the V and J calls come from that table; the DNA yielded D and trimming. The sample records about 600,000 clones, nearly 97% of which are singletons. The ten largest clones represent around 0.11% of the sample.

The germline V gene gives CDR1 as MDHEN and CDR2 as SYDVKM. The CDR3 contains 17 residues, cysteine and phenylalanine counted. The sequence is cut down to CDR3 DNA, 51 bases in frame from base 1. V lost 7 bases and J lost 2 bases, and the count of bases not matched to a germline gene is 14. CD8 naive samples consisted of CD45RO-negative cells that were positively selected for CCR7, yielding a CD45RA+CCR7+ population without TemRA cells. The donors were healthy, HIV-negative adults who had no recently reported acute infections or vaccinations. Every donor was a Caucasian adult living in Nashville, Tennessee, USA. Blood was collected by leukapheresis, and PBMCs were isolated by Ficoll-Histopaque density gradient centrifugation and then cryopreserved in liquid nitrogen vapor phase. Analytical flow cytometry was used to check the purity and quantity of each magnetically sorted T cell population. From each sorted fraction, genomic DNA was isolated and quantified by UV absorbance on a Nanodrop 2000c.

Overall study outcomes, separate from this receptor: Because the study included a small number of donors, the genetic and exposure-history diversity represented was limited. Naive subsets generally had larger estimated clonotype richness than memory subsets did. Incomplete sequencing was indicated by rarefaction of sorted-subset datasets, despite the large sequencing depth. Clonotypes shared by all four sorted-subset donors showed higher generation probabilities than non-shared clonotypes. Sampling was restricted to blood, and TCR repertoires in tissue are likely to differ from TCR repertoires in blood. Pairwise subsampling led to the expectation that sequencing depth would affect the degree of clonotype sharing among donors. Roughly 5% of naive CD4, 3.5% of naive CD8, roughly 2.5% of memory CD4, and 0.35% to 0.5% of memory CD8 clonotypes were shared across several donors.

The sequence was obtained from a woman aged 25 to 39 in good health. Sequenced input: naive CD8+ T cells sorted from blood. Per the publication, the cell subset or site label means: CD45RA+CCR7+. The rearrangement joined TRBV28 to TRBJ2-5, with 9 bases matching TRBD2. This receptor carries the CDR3 CASKKLAGQLPQETQYF. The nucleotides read TGTGCCAGCAAAAAACTAGCGGGCCAGCTCCCACAAGAGACCCAGTACTTC.